These T cell receptor beta chains were read from a single sample in a study of response to subunit inactivated influenza vaccine. Each CDR3 protein is one row after TCRdb ran MiXCR on the RT-PCR reads. The table lists over 400,000 distinct CDR3 sequences, 13% of them singletons. The sample was PBMCs from blood, taken more than 35 days after vaccination. Source of these receptors: a man aged 45-65 years who received an inactivated influenza vaccine. CDR3s include the opening cysteine and the closing phenylalanine or tryptophan. Fields, in order: V gene, clone size, D gene, J gene, CDR3 protein, CDR3 DNA. The D gene is left open where the match is weak. Not all rows give a size; the values are once, few, many and, for expanded clones, a class.

TRBV12-3/TRBV12-4,few,TRBD2,TRBJ2-1,CASSKLAGGRNEQFF,TGTGCCAGCAGCAAACTAGCGGGGGGGCGAAATGAGCAGTTCTTC
TRBV12-3/TRBV12-4,.,TRBD1,TRBJ2-7,CASSLSGQGHEQYF,TGTGCCAGCAGTTTATCGGGACAGGGCCACGAGCAGTACTTC
TRBV29-1,.,TRBD1,TRBJ2-1,CSAGGQGVTYNEQFF,TGCAGCGCTGGAGGACAGGGAGTGACCTACAATGAGCAGTTCTTC
TRBV3-1,few,.,TRBJ1-2,CASSQDRWDGYTF,TGTGCCAGCAGCCAAGATAGGTGGGATGGCTACACCTTC
TRBV10-3,many,TRBD2,TRBJ2-7,CAISDLGLAPSYEQYF,TGTGCCATCAGTGACCTGGGACTAGCGCCATCCTACGAGCAGTACTTC
TRBV20-1,.,.,TRBJ2-7,CSARTVLGYEQYF,TGCAGTGCTAGAACGGTCCTGGGTTACGAGCAGTACTTC
TRBV5-5,many,.,TRBJ2-7,CASSLLRTRQYF,TGTGCCAGCAGCTTGTTGAGGACGCGGCAGTACTTC
TRBV7-2,.,.,TRBJ2-1,CASSRTVYNEQFF,TGTGCCAGCAGTCGGACGGTCTACAATGAGCAGTTCTTC
TRBV14,.,.,TRBJ1-2,CASSQVTGIGGYTF,TGTGCCAGCAGCCAAGTGACAGGAATCGGAGGCTACACCTTC
TRBV12-3/TRBV12-4,.,TRBD2,TRBJ2-7,CASSLSPTGGIYEQYF,TGTGCCAGCAGTTTATCCCCTACGGGGGGGATTTACGAGCAGTACTTC
TRBV2,.,.,TRBJ2-1,CASSARSSYNEQFF,TGTGCCAGCAGTGCTCGTAGCTCCTACAATGAGCAGTTCTTC
TRBV7-9,few,.,TRBJ1-1,CASSLGSRVAEAFF,TGTGCCAGCAGCTTAGGTTCAAGGGTGGCTGAAGCTTTCTTT
TRBV7-8,.,.,TRBJ2-3,CASSLGYRARTDTQYF,TGTGCCAGCAGCTTAGGTTACAGGGCACGCACAGATACGCAGTATTTT
TRBV9,few,.,TRBJ2-1,CASSVGNSEQFF,TGTGCCAGCAGCGTAGGAAATTCAGAGCAGTTCTTC
TRBV5-1,.,.,TRBJ2-1,CASSLATISSYNEQFF,TGCGCCAGCAGCTTGGCCACTATAAGCTCCTACAATGAGCAGTTCTTC
TRBV12-3/TRBV12-4,.,TRBD2,TRBJ2-5,CASSLKRGPKETQYF,TGTGCCAGCAGTTTAAAGCGGGGGCCTAAAGAGACCCAGTACTTC
TRBV19,.,.,TRBJ1-3,CASSIGWRGKKTGNTIYF,TGTGCCAGTAGTATTGGATGGAGGGGGAAGAAGACTGGAAACACCATATATTTT
TRBV27,.,.,TRBJ1-5,CATAGRSNQPQHF,TGTGCCACCGCCGGCCGCAGCAATCAGCCCCAGCATTTT
TRBV5-1,.,.,TRBJ2-3,CASSFSESTDTQYF,TGCGCCAGCAGCTTCTCAGAGAGCACAGATACGCAGTATTTT
TRBV7-9,few,TRBD1,TRBJ2-1,CASSSPGQGAYEQFF,TGTGCCAGCAGCTCACCGGGACAGGGGGCGTATGAGCAGTTCTTC
TRBV20-1,few,TRBD2,TRBJ2-3,CSATLAGQSTDTQYF,TGCAGTGCCACCCTAGCGGGCCAGAGCACAGATACGCAGTATTTT
TRBV2,few,.,TRBJ2-7,CASSERQGGEQYF,TGTGCCAGCAGTGAACGACAGGGAGGCGAGCAGTACTTC
TRBV6-2/TRBV6-3,.,.,TRBJ1-1,CASSMGGAHTEAFF,TGTGCCAGCAGCATGGGGGGCGCGCACACTGAAGCTTTCTTT
TRBV29-1,.,TRBD1,TRBJ2-7,CSVEDLGAGGYEQYF,TGCAGCGTTGAAGATCTAGGGGCAGGGGGATACGAGCAGTACTTC
TRBV12-3/TRBV12-4,few,.,TRBJ2-7,CASSSGLGYEQYF,TGTGCCAGCAGTTCAGGCCTGGGTTACGAGCAGTACTTC
TRBV6-5,few,.,TRBJ2-2,CASTLDAGFAGELFF,TGTGCCAGCACTTTGGATGCCGGGTTCGCCGGGGAGCTGTTTTTT
TRBV18,.,TRBD1,TRBJ2-7,CASSPVQGAFYEQYF,TGTGCCAGCTCACCAGTTCAGGGGGCATTCTACGAGCAGTACTTC
TRBV12-5,.,.,TRBJ1-1,CASGHGTNTEAFF,TGTGCTAGTGGTCACGGGACGAACACTGAAGCTTTCTTT
TRBV29-1,few,TRBD2,TRBJ2-7,CSVRTSGSPEQYF,TGCAGCGTTCGGACTAGCGGGAGCCCCGAGCAGTACTTC
TRBV10-3,.,TRBD2,TRBJ2-1,CATSLGTRHSYNEQFF,TGTGCCACTTCACTCGGGACTAGGCACTCCTACAATGAGCAGTTCTTC
TRBV12-3/TRBV12-4,many,.,TRBJ2-7,CASSLSAEQYF,TGTGCCAGCAGTTTAAGTGCCGAGCAGTACTTC
TRBV4-3,.,TRBD1,TRBJ2-7,CASSQILVTGTDSYEQYF,TGCGCCAGCAGCCAAATACTTGTTACCGGGACAGACTCCTACGAGCAGTACTTC
TRBV20-1,few,.,TRBJ2-2,CSASSPNTGELFF,TGCAGTGCTAGTTCGCCGAACACCGGGGAGCTGTTTTTT
TRBV6-2/TRBV6-3,.,TRBD1,TRBJ1-1,CASSYPRTGLNTEAFF,TGTGCCAGCAGTTACCCAAGGACAGGACTGAACACTGAAGCTTTCTTT
TRBV20-1,.,TRBD2,TRBJ2-3,CSARDLGGVGSSDTQYF,TGCAGTGCTAGAGATCTCGGGGGGGTCGGATCCTCAGATACGCAGTATTTT
TRBV20-1,many,.,TRBJ1-1,CSARWGPRPVNTEAFF,TGCAGTGCTAGGTGGGGTCCTCGACCGGTGAACACTGAAGCTTTCTTT
TRBV7-2,few,TRBD1,TRBJ2-3,CASSSPPGTGRTDTQYF,TGTGCCAGCAGCTCACCACCCGGGACAGGTCGTACAGATACGCAGTATTTT
TRBV3-1,few,.,TRBJ2-5,CASSRGWNQETQYF,TGTGCCAGCAGCAGAGGGTGGAACCAAGAGACCCAGTACTTC
TRBV2,.,.,TRBJ1-5,CASQDRSNQPQHF,TGTGCCAGCCAGGACAGAAGCAATCAGCCCCAGCATTTT
TRBV20-1,.,.,TRBJ1-2,CSARTGPVALRGYTF,TGCAGTGCTAGAACCGGGCCAGTAGCGCTACGGGGCTACACCTTC
TRBV7-2,.,TRBD1,TRBJ2-5,CASSLGDRRETQYF,TGTGCCAGCAGCCTCGGGGACAGGCGGGAGACCCAGTACTTC
TRBV12-3/TRBV12-4,few,TRBD1,TRBJ1-2,CASRRGQGTYGYTF,TGTGCCAGCAGGAGGGGACAGGGGACCTATGGCTACACCTTC
TRBV7-2,.,.,TRBJ2-5,CASSSGGPETQYF,TGTGCCAGCAGCTCGGGGGGCCCAGAGACCCAGTACTTC
TRBV7-6,many,.,TRBJ2-7,CASSLAFGARYEQYF,TGTGCCAGCAGCTTAGCGTTTGGGGCGCGGTACGAGCAGTACTTC
TRBV27,.,.,TRBJ2-2,CASSFNGDRAGELFF,TGTGCCAGCAGTTTTAATGGGGACCGGGCCGGGGAGCTGTTTTTT
TRBV7-2,.,.,TRBJ2-3,CASSLDLIGTDTQYF,TGTGCCAGCAGCTTAGACCTGATTGGCACAGATACGCAGTATTTT
TRBV5-1,few,.,TRBJ2-5,CASSPPGYEETQYF,TGCGCCAGCAGCCCCCCCGGGTACGAAGAGACCCAGTACTTC
TRBV4-2,.,TRBD1,TRBJ1-2,CASSPRNQGAGGYTF,TGTGCCAGCAGCCCTCGGAATCAGGGGGCCGGGGGCTACACCTTC
TRBV4-3,.,.,TRBJ2-7,CASSQVRGSPYEQYF,TGCGCCAGCAGCCAAGTCCGGGGGTCTCCCTACGAGCAGTACTTC
TRBV10-2,many,.,TRBJ2-7,CASKRGDSYEQYF,TGCGCCAGCAAACGGGGAGACTCCTACGAGCAGTACTTC
TRBV12-3/TRBV12-4,few,.,TRBJ2-1,CASTLWGTLNEQFF,TGTGCCAGCACCCTATGGGGGACACTCAATGAGCAGTTCTTC
TRBV4-3,many,TRBD1,TRBJ2-2,CASSQWTGNTGELFF,TGCGCCAGCAGCCAATGGACAGGGAACACCGGGGAGCTGTTTTTT
TRBV24-1,few,.,TRBJ2-1,CATSDLGGKGNEQFF,TGTGCCACCAGTGATTTAGGAGGGAAAGGGAATGAGCAGTTCTTC
TRBV28,many,.,TRBJ2-7,CASRPQGSDEQYF,TGTGCCAGCAGACCACAGGGATCCGACGAGCAGTACTTC
TRBV14,few,TRBD1,TRBJ2-7,CASSQYGTAAAYEQYF,TGTGCCAGCAGCCAATACGGGACAGCCGCGGCCTACGAGCAGTACTTC